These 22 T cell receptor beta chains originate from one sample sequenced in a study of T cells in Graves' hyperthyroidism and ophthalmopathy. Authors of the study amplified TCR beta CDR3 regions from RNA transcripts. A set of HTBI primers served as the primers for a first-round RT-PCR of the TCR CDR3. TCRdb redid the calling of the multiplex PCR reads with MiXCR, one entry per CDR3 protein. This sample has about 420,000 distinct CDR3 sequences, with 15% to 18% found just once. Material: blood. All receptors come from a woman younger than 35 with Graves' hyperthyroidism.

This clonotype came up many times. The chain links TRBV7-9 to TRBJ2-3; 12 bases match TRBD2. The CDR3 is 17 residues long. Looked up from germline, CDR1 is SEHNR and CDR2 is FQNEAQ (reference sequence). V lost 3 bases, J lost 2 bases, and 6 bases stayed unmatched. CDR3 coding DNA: TGTGCCAGCAGCTTGCCCGGGACTAGCGGGTTCACAGATACGCAGTATTTT. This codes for CASSLPGTSGFTDTQYF.

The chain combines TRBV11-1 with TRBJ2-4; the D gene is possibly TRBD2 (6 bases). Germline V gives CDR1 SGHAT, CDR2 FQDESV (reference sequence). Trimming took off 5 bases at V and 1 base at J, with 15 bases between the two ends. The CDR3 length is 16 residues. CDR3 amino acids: CASSGRRGDAKNIQYF. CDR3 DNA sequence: TGTGCCAGCAGCGGGAGGAGAGGGGATGCCAAAAACATTCAGTACTTC.

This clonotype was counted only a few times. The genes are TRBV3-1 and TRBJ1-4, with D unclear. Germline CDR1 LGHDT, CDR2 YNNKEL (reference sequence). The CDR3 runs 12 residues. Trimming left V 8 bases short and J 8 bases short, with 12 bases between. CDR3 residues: CASRVQREKLFF. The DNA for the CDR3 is TGTGCCAGCCGAGTACAGCGGGAAAAACTGTTTTTT.

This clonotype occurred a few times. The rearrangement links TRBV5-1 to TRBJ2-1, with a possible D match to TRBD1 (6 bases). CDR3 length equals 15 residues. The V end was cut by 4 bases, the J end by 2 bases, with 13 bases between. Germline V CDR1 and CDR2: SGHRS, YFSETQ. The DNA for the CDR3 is TGCGCCAGCAGCCGGGACAAACGAACCTACAATGAGCAGTTCTTC. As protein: CASSRDKRTYNEQFF.

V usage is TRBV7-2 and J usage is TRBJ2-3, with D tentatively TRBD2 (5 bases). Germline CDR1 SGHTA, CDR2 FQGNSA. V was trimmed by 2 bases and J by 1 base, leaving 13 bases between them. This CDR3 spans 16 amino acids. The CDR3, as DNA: TGTGCCAGCAGCTTACGGCTAGCAAGTGGCACAGATACGCAGTATTTT. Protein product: CASSLRLASGTDTQYF.

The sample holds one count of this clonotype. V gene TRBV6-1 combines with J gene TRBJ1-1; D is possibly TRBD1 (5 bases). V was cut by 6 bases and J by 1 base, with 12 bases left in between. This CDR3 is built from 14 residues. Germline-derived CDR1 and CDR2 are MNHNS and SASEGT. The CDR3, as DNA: TGTGCCAGCAGGCCAACGGGGCAGAACACTGAAGCTTTCTTT. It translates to CASRPTGQNTEAFF.

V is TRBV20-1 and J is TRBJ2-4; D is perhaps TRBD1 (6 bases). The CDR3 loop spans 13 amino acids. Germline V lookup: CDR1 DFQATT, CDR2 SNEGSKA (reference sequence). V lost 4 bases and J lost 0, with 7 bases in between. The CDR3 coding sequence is TGCAGTGCTAACAGGGCAGCCAAAAACATTCAGTACTTC. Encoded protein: CSANRAAKNIQYF.

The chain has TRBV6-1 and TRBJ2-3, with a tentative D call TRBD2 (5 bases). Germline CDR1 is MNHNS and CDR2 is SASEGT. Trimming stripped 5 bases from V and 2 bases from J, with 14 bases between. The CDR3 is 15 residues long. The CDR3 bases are TGTGCCAGCAGTTTCCTTGGAGCGGTCACAGATACGCAGTATTTT. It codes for CASSFLGAVTDTQYF.

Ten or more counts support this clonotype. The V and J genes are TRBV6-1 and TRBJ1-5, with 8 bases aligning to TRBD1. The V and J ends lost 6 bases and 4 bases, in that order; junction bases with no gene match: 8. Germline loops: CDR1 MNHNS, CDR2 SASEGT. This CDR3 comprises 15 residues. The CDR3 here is CASSRDRGKNQPQHF. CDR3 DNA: TGTGCCAGCAGCCGCGACAGGGGCAAAAATCAGCCCCAGCATTTT.

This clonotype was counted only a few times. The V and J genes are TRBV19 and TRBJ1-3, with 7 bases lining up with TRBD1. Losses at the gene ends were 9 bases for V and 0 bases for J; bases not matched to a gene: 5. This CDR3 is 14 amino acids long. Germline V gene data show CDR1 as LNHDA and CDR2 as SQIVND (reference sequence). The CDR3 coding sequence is TGTGCCAGCGCATGGGACAGCTCTGGAAACACCATATATTTT. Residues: CASAWDSSGNTIYF.

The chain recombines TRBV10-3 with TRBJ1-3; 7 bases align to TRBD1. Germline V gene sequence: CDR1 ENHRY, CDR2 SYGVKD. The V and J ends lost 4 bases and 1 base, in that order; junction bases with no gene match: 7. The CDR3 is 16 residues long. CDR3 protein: CAISGLDRTSGNTIYF. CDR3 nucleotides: TGTGCCATCAGTGGCCTGGACAGGACTTCTGGAAACACCATATATTTT.

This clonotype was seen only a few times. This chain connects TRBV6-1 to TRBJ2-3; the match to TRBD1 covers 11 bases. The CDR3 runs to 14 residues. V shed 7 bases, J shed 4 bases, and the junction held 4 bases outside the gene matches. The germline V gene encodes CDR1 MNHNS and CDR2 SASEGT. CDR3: CASTRTGGPDTQYF. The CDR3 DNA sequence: TGTGCCAGCACTCGGACAGGGGGCCCAGATACGCAGTATTTT.

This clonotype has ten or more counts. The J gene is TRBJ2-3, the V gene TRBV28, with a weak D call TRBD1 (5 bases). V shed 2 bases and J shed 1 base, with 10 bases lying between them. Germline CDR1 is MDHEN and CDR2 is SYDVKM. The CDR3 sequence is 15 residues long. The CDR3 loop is CASSLGALGTDTQYF. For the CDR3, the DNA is TGTGCCAGCAGTTTAGGGGCCCTCGGCACAGATACGCAGTATTTT.

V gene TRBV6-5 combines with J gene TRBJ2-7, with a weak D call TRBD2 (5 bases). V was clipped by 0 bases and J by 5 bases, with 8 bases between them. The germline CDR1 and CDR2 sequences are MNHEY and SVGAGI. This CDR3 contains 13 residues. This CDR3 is CASSYSEGNEQYF. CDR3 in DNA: TGTGCCAGCAGTTACTCTGAGGGTAACGAGCAGTACTTC.

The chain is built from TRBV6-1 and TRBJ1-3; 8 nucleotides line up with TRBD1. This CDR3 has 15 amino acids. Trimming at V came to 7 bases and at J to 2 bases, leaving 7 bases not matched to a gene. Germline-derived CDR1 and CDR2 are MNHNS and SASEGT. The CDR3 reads CASIDQGAAGNTIYF. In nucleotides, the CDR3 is TGTGCCAGCATTGACCAGGGGGCGGCTGGAAACACCATATATTTT.

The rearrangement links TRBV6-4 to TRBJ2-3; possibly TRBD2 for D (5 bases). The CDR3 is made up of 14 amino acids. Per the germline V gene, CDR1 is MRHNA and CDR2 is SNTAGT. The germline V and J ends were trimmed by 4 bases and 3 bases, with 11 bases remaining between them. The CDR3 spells CASSGGAETDTQYF. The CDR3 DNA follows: TGTGCCAGCAGTGGGGGAGCAGAAACAGATACGCAGTATTTT.

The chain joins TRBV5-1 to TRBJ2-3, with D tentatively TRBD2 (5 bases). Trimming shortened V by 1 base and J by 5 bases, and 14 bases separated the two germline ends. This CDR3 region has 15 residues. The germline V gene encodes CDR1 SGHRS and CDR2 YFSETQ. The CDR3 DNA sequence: TGCGCCAGCAGCTTGAACAGCCTCGGGGTAGATACGCAGTATTTT. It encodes CASSLNSLGVDTQYF.

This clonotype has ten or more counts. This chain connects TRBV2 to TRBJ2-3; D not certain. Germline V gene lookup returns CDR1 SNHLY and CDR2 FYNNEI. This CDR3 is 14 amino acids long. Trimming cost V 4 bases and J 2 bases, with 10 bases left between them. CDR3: CASSGVTLTDTQYF. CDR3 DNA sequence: TGTGCCAGCAGTGGGGTGACGCTCACAGATACGCAGTATTTT.

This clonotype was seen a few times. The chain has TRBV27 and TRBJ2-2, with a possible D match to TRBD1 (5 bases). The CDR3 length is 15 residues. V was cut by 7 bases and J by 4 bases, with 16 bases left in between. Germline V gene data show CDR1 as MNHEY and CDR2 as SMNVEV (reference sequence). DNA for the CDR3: TGTGCCAGCACAACAGGAGACGCGAGCACCGGGGAGCTGTTTTTT. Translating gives CASTTGDASTGELFF.

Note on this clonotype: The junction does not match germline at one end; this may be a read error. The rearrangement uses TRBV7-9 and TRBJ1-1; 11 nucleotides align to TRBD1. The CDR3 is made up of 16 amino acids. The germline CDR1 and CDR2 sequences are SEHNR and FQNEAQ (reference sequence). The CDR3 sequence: CASSWTRDRGNAEAFF. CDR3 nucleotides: TGTGCCAGCAGCTGGACCCGGGACAGGGGGAACGCTGAAGCTTTCTTT. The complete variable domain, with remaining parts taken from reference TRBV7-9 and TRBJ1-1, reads DTGVSQNPRHKITKRGQNVTFRCDPISEHNRLYWYRQTLGQGPEFLTYFQNEAQLEKSRLLSDRFSAERPKGSFSTLEIQRTEQGDSAMYLCASSWTRDRGNAEAFFGQGTRLTVV.

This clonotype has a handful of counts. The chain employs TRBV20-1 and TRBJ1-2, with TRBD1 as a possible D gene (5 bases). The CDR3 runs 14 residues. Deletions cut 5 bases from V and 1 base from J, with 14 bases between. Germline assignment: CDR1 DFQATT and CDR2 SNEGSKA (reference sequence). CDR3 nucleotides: TGCAGTGCTGGGGACGGAGAAGTTAACTATGGCTACACCTTC. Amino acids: CSAGDGEVNYGYTF.

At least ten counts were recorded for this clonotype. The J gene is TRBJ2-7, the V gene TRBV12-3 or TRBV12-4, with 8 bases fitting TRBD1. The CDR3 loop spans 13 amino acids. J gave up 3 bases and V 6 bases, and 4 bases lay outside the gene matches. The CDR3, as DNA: TGTGCCAGCAGCCCAACAGGGGGCTACGAGCAGTACTTC. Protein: CASSPTGGYEQYF.